This TCR beta chain was profiled in a study of T cell clones after liver transplantation. Overall study: A pre-transplant mixed lymphocyte reaction with TCRbeta sequencing defined graft-donor-reactive clones followed in post-transplant blood. Patients counted as tolerant after at least one year off all immunosuppression, enzymes not exceeding twice normal.

The CDR3 loop spans 14 amino acids. CDR1 and CDR2 from the germline V gene are MDHEN and SYDVKM. Trimming shortened V by 2 bases and J by 5 bases, and 13 bases separated the two germline ends. Assay used: immunoSEQ multiplex PCR; TCRdb lists only in-frame clones, some missing. Of fewer than 9,500 clones in the sample, 78% were seen once. Study-wide findings and caveats: The donor-reactive repertoire was only partly measurable in two subjects, lacking donor cells.

A few counts support this clone. Its cognate antigen is unknown. Sequences were derived from CD8+ T cells from blood, sampled at the 22-month timepoint. The clonotype was recovered from a human patient who received a liver transplant. Certain T cells may be donor cells from the graft. The chain recombines TRBV28 with TRBJ2-7, with D possibly being TRBD1 (6 bases). DNA of the CDR3: TGTGCCAGCAGTTTACAGGGGTCGGGGAACGAGCAGTACTTC. As protein: CASSLQGSGNEQYF.